This T cell receptor beta chain comes out of a study of shared clonotypes between healthy human individuals. Study-level points and caveats: The low donor count limited represented genetic and exposure-history diversity.

Running of the assay took place at deep level. The authors distributed each subset's genomic DNA evenly over several immunoSEQ plates. Unsorted PBMC replicate PCRs drew on 300 ng DNA, representing 25,000 to 30,000 T cell genomes. TCRdb's copy holds only in-frame clones and misses some; the assay was immunoSEQ multiplex PCR. The sample has roughly 480,000 clones; 79% are singletons. Germline values: CDR1 MDHEN, CDR2 SYDVKM. This CDR3 has 15 residues. V trimming: 6 bases; J trimming: 7 bases; junction bases outside the gene matches: 15. Worth noting for this clone: No antigen is known for it.

The specimen sequenced was PBMCs. The chain combines TRBV28 with TRBJ2-7; 7 bases map to TRBD2. This TCR was sampled from a woman aged 40 to 50 in good health. Some clones in this sample may be carry-over from other donors' samples. The CDR3: CASSLIRMAGEEQYF. The CDR3, as DNA: TGTGCCAGCAGCCTGATCCGAATGGCGGGAGAGGAGCAGTACTTC.